Presented here are 30 T cell receptor beta chains from one specimen sequenced in a study of PD-L1 blockade in urothelial cancer. Method: immunoSEQ multiplex PCR; TCRdb's copy keeps in-frame clones and lacks some. Of about 14,000 clones in the sample, around nine tenths are singletons; the top ten hold 15%. Specimen: PBMCs, collected around atezolizumab (anti-PD-L1) treatment. The receptors were gathered from a man in his 70s with urothelial cancer.

V gene TRBV6-5 combines with J gene TRBJ2-7, with TRBD1 matching 7 bases. Germline V CDR1 and CDR2: MNHEY, SVGAGI. V gave up 0 bases and J gave up 3 bases; unmatched junction bases: 5. The CDR3 is 15 residues long. CDR3 nucleotides: TGTGCCAGCAGTTACTCGAGGAGACAGGGCTACGAGCAGTACTTC. Translated, it gives CASSYSRRQGYEQYF.

The count of this clone is one. This rearrangement joins TRBV27 to TRBJ2-7, with 8 nucleotides matching TRBD1. This CDR3 contains 15 residues. Germline CDR1 MNHEY, CDR2 SMNVEV (reference sequence). The junction had 9 bases not matched to a gene; V was cut back by 4 bases and J by 4 bases. CDR3: CASSSPQDRVYEQYF. CDR3 DNA: TGTGCCAGCAGTTCCCCCCAGGACAGGGTTTACGAGCAGTACTTC.

The gene calls are TRBV10-3 and TRBJ1-1; 7 bases line up with TRBD1. V lost 3 bases, J lost 3 bases, and 7 bases stayed unmatched. The germline V gene has CDR1 ENHRY and CDR2 SYGVKD. The CDR3 sequence is 15 residues long. CDR3 protein: CAISDPNQGDTEAFF. The CDR3 nucleotides are TGTGCCATCAGTGATCCTAACCAGGGGGACACTGAAGCTTTCTTT.

The chain's CDR3 is CASSFGTGVYEQYF. The CDR3 DNA sequence: TGCGCCAGCAGCTTCGGGACAGGGGTCTACGAGCAGTACTTC. The rearrangement joins TRBV5-1 to TRBJ2-7; TRBD1 matches 10 bases. V shed 2 bases, J shed 3 bases, and the junction held 2 bases outside the gene matches. CDR1 is SGHRS and CDR2 is YFSETQ in the germline V gene. The CDR3 totals 14 residues.

This chain links TRBV18 with TRBJ2-3; D not resolved. Trimming left V 3 bases short and J 0 bases short, with 4 bases between. The CDR3 is 13 residues long. Germline CDR1 is KGHSH and CDR2 is LQKENI. The CDR3 protein is CASSPPSTDTQYF. CDR3 nucleotide sequence: TGTGCCAGCTCACCCCCTAGCACAGATACGCAGTATTTT.

This chain links TRBV29-1 with TRBJ2-1; tentative D call: TRBD1 (6 bases). Trimming removed 7 bases at V and 5 bases at J, with 6 bases between. CDR3 length equals 10 residues. CDR1 and CDR2 from the germline V gene are SQVTM and ANQGSEA. The CDR3 DNA sequence: TGCAGCGCAGGGGACAATGAGCAGTTCTTC. Its translation is CSAGDNEQFF.

The chain is built from TRBV10-2 and TRBJ1-1; TRBD1 is a possible D gene (6 bases). CDR3 length equals 11 residues. Trimming shortened V by 5 bases and J by 5 bases, and 6 bases separated the two germline ends. In germline, CDR1 is WSHSY, CDR2 SAAADI. In DNA, the CDR3 is TGCGCCAGCAGTCAGGGGACTGAAGCTTTCTTT. Residues: CASSQGTEAFF.

The chain couples TRBV5-4 to TRBJ2-1, with 9 positions matching TRBD2. The germline gives CDR1 SGHNT, CDR2 YYREEE (reference sequence). The CDR3 length is 11 residues. The V and J ends lost 10 bases and 8 bases, in that order; junction bases with no gene match: 4. In DNA form, the CDR3 reads TGTGCCGGGCGGGGGGGCGATGAGCAGTTCTTC. As protein: CAGRGGDEQFF.

The rearrangement links TRBV23-1 to TRBJ1-1; 8 bases agree with TRBD1. TRBV23-1 is sorted into the ORF group, with uncertain function. The CDR3 is made up of 19 amino acids. The J segment lost 1 base and the V segment lost 6 bases, leaving 19 bases of the junction unmatched. The CDR3 protein is CASSHVDKPGQVWNTEAFF. The CDR3 bases are TGCGCCAGCAGCCACGTGGATAAACCGGGACAGGTTTGGAACACTGAAGCTTTCTTT.

The rearrangement uses TRBV27 and TRBJ1-3, with no clear D. This CDR3 is 11 amino acids long. Trimming took 5 bases from V and 10 from J, leaving 9 bases between them. From germline, CDR1 is MNHEY and CDR2 SMNVEV (reference sequence). CDR3 coding DNA: TGTGCCAGCAGTCCTAAACGGACCATATATTTT. Translation: CASSPKRTIYF.

This chain links TRBV7-9 with TRBJ2-2; 9 positions match TRBD2. Unmatched junction bases numbered 6, after V lost 3 bases and J lost 4 bases. Per the germline V gene, CDR1 is SEHNR and CDR2 is FQNEAQ (reference sequence). This CDR3 region has 16 residues. The CDR3 DNA reads TGTGCCAGCAGCTTTACCCTAGCGGGATCCACCGGGGAGCTGTTTTTT. Its protein product is CASSFTLAGSTGELFF.

This rearrangement joins TRBV11-3 to TRBJ1-4; weak D call: TRBD1 (6 bases). V lost 2 bases to trimming and J lost 5 bases, with 21 bases between them. In germline, CDR1 is SGHNT, CDR2 YENEEA. This CDR3 is 18 amino acids long. The CDR3 protein is CASSLPRGGGYCNEKLFF. The CDR3 coding sequence is TGTGCCAGCAGCTTACCTCGGGGGGGCGGGTACTGCAATGAAAAACTGTTTTTT.

The chain carries TRBV2 and TRBJ1-2; D possibly corresponds to TRBD1 (5 bases). V was trimmed by 8 bases and J by 4 bases, leaving 26 bases between them. There are 17 residues in the CDR3. Germline V gene sequence: CDR1 SNHLY, CDR2 FYNNEI. The CDR3 region is CASLPYTGLSGGYGYTF. As DNA, the CDR3 is TGTGCCAGCCTCCCATATACCGGGCTCTCGGGGGGCTATGGCTACACCTTC.

The genes are TRBV6-1 and TRBJ1-5, with TRBD1 matching over 7 bases. This CDR3 is built from 14 residues. CDR1 and CDR2 (germline): MNHNS, SASEGT. Trimming at V came to 9 bases and at J to 3 bases, leaving 8 bases not matched to a gene. The CDR3 DNA sequence: TGTGCCAGGATATCCGGGACAGACAATCAGCCCCAGCATTTT. Protein: CARISGTDNQPQHF.

The chain is built from TRBV28 and TRBJ2-5, with 9 bases aligning to TRBD2. Germline assignment: CDR1 MDHEN and CDR2 SYDVKM. Unmatched junction bases numbered 6, after V lost 3 bases and J lost 1 base. The CDR3 is made up of 16 amino acids. CDR3 in amino acids: CASSLRASGAQETQYF. The CDR3 DNA follows: TGTGCCAGCAGTTTGAGGGCTAGCGGGGCCCAAGAGACCCAGTACTTC.

The rearrangement uses TRBV9 and TRBJ2-5, with TRBD2 matching 7 bases. Germline assignment: CDR1 SGDLS and CDR2 YYNGEE. The length of the CDR3 is 14 residues. J lost 5 bases, V lost 0 bases, and 4 bases had no gene match. CDR3 bases: TGTGCCAGCAGCGTAGGGAGGGGAGGGGAGACCCAGTACTTC. This sequence encodes CASSVGRGGETQYF.

The genes are TRBV5-1 and TRBJ2-2; 7 bases fit TRBD1. This CDR3 has 14 residues. CDR1 and CDR2 from the germline V gene are SGHRS and YFSETQ. The V gene end was trimmed by 7 bases and the J gene end by 4 bases; junction bases not matched to a gene: 7. The CDR3 spells CASFDRAGTGELFF. Here the CDR3 DNA reads TGCGCCAGCTTCGACAGGGCCGGCACCGGGGAGCTGTTTTTT.

DNA of the CDR3: TGTGCCAGCAGTTACTCCGCAGGGATGAGTGGAAACACCATATATTTT. The encoded protein is CASSYSAGMSGNTIYF. The V gene is TRBV6-5, the J gene TRBJ1-3; TRBD1 is a possible D gene (5 bases). Germline V gene sequence: CDR1 MNHEY, CDR2 SVGAGI. V lost 0 bases to trimming and J lost 3 bases, with 12 bases between them. This CDR3 has 16 residues.

The J gene is TRBJ1-2, the V gene TRBV2; D ambiguous. CDR1 SNHLY and CDR2 FYNNEI come from the germline V gene. The ends were cut back, 11 bases at V and 0 bases at J, with 7 bases in the middle. The CDR3 length is 11 residues. In nucleotides, the CDR3 is TGTGCCGTCTCAGCTAACTATGGCTACACCTTC. This translates into CAVSANYGYTF.

The chain uses TRBV10-2 and TRBJ1-6; TRBD1 matches 7 bases. The CDR3 covers 15 residues. Per the germline V gene, CDR1 is WSHSY and CDR2 is SAAADI. Unmatched junction bases numbered 12, after V lost 7 bases and J lost 9 bases. As DNA, the CDR3 is TGCGCCAGCACCAAGACCCAGGGGGGTAGTTCACCCCTCCACTTT. It encodes CASTKTQGGSSPLHF.

The chain recombines TRBV28 with TRBJ2-1, with D maybe TRBD1 (6 bases). The V end lost 4 bases, the J end lost 4 bases, and 14 bases lay between the germline ends. The CDR3 loop spans 15 amino acids. The germline V gene encodes CDR1 MDHEN and CDR2 SYDVKM. The CDR3 bases are TGTGCCAGCAGTTCGACAGGTCCAATTTACAATGAGCAGTTCTTC. Protein sequence: CASSSTGPIYNEQFF.

This chain joins TRBV6-8 and TRBJ2-3; 7 bases map to TRBD2. Germline CDR1 reads MNHGY; CDR2 reads SAAAGT. CDR3 length: 16 residues. CDR3 coding DNA: TGTGTCCTCACACTCCGGGCTAGCGGCAACACAGATACGCAGTATTTT. The encoded protein is CVLTLRASGNTDTQYF.

The J gene is TRBJ2-7, the V gene TRBV5-6, with 10 bases fitting TRBD2. This CDR3 has 15 residues. The ends lost 0 bases at V and 3 bases at J; junction bases unmatched: 3. Germline-derived CDR1 and CDR2 are SGHDT and YYEEEE. CDR3 nucleotides: TGTGCCAGCAGCTTGGCAACTAGCGGGGACTACGAGCAGTACTTC. Its translation: CASSLATSGDYEQYF.

The chain links TRBV2 to TRBJ2-1; 7 nucleotides line up with TRBD1. In germline, CDR1 is SNHLY, CDR2 FYNNEI. The CDR3 covers 12 residues. V lost 6 bases to trimming and J lost 9 bases; unmatched junction nucleotides: 5. In nucleotides, the CDR3 is TGTGCCAGCAGGGGGACAGTTGGTGAGCAGTTCTTC. Translation gives CASRGTVGEQFF.

The V call is TRBV5-1, the J call TRBJ1-1; maybe TRBD1 (6 bases). The V gene's germline CDR1 is SGHRS and CDR2 YFSETQ. This CDR3 spans 18 amino acids. The V gene lost 0 bases and the J gene lost 1 base, with 19 bases spanning the gap. CDR3 nucleotide sequence: TGCGCCAGCAGCTTGGAAGTTAACAGGGTCGGTCGGAACACTGAAGCTTTCTTT. It is translated as CASSLEVNRVGRNTEAFF.

The chain recombines TRBV2 with TRBJ2-4, with D uncertain. The germline CDR1 and CDR2 sequences are SNHLY and FYNNEI. This CDR3 region has 15 residues. Trimming left V 7 bases short and J 3 bases short, with 16 bases between. CDR3 sequence (DNA): TGTGCCAGCACCAGCCGCGGCCATGGCAAAAACATTCAGTACTTC. Translating it yields CASTSRGHGKNIQYF.

CDR3 loop: CASSAVTRSDTQYF. CDR3 bases: TGCGCCAGCAGTGCTGTGACTCGCTCAGATACGCAGTATTTT. The chain employs TRBV10-1 and TRBJ2-3; D is ambiguous. Germline V gene data show CDR1 as WNHNN and CDR2 as SYGVQD (reference sequence). The V gene lost 4 bases and the J gene lost 4 bases, with 12 bases spanning the gap. This CDR3 comprises 14 residues.

V and J are TRBV5-4 and TRBJ2-7; possibly TRBD2 for D (6 bases). Germline V gives CDR1 SGHNT, CDR2 YYREEE (reference sequence). The CDR3 runs to 12 residues. The ends were cut back, 5 bases at V and 6 bases at J, with 12 bases in the middle. The CDR3 sequence: CASRFNGGEQYF. CDR3 nucleotides: TGTGCCAGCAGGTTCAACGGGGGCGAGCAGTACTTC.

This chain joins TRBV29-1 and TRBJ2-1; D remains unclear. The CDR3 loop spans 14 amino acids. The germline CDR1 and CDR2 sequences are SQVTM and ANQGSEA. V lost 2 bases and J lost 0, with 8 bases in between. CDR3 DNA sequence: TGCAGCGTTGAACGGGTATCCTCCTACAATGAGCAGTTCTTC. This translates into CSVERVSSYNEQFF.

The chain has TRBV19 and TRBJ2-2; 10 bases align to TRBD1. CDR1 is LNHDA, CDR2 SQIVND, per germline (reference sequence). The CDR3 is made up of 14 amino acids. V dropped 7 bases and J dropped 5; count of bases not matched to a gene: 4. The CDR3 loop reads CASTRQGATGELFF. Here the CDR3 DNA reads TGTGCCAGTACCCGACAGGGGGCGACCGGGGAGCTGTTTTTT.